The 27 T cell receptor beta chains below all came from one sample that was sequenced in a study of CD8 T cells in ankylosing spondylitis. TCRdb reprocessed the 5' RACE reads via MiXCR and lists one record per CDR3 protein. This table holds roughly 170,000 distinct CDR3 sequences, 9.8% found once. Specimen: blood, either unsorted or a sorted T cell fraction (not recorded which). These receptors were collected from a female donor with ankylosing spondylitis or in good health (not recorded which).

There are many counts of this clonotype. V is TRBV3-1 and J is TRBJ2-7, with D tentatively TRBD2 (6 bases). Trimming stripped 1 base from V and 6 bases from J, with 16 bases between. CDR1 and CDR2 (germline): LGHDT, YNNKEL (reference sequence). The length of the CDR3 is 15 residues. Here the CDR3 DNA reads TGTGCCAGCAGCCAAGCCGGGTCGTACGGGGGCGAGCAGTACTTC. Encoded protein: CASSQAGSYGGEQYF.

Many counts were recorded for this clonotype. This chain links TRBV6-6 with TRBJ2-3; D not certain. The V gene lost 11 bases and the J gene lost 3 bases, with 9 bases spanning the gap. The CDR3 has 11 residues. Germline CDR1 MNHNY, CDR2 SVGAGI (reference sequence). As DNA, the CDR3 is TGTGCCTCCGGTGGGACAGATACGCAGTATTTT. This sequence encodes CASGGTDTQYF.

In its sample, this clonotype was seen a few times. V and J are TRBV19 and TRBJ2-1; possible D gene TRBD1, 6 bases. Germline V gives CDR1 LNHDA, CDR2 SQIVND (reference sequence). This CDR3 has 13 residues. The V gene lost 4 bases and the J gene lost 7 bases, with 11 bases spanning the gap. The CDR3 here is CASSTTDRNEQFF. The DNA for the CDR3 is TGTGCCAGTAGTACTACCGACAGGAATGAGCAGTTCTTC.

This clonotype was counted once. The genes are TRBV5-6 and TRBJ2-5, with TRBD2 matching over 13 bases. V was pared by 4 bases and J by 2 bases, with 8 bases of the junction left unmatched. The CDR3 spans 17 residues. Germline V lookup: CDR1 SGHDT, CDR2 YYEEEE. CDR3 sequence (DNA): TGTGCCAGCAGCGGACTAGCGGGAGTGGGTACACAAGAGACCCAGTACTTC. Amino acid sequence: CASSGLAGVGTQETQYF.

This rearrangement joins TRBV30 to TRBJ2-2; tentatively, D is TRBD1 (5 bases). Trimming cost V 7 bases and J 3 bases, with 9 bases left between them. The CDR3 runs 12 residues. Looked up from germline, CDR1 is GTSNPN and CDR2 is SVGIG (reference sequence). CDR3 in amino acids: CALEGDTGELFF. The DNA for the CDR3 is TGTGCCTTGGAAGGGGACACCGGGGAGCTGTTTTTT.

The V call is TRBV5-6, the J call TRBJ2-7; 7 bases fit TRBD1. The CDR3 length is 15 residues. The junction had 7 bases not matched to a gene; V was cut back by 0 bases and J by 4 bases. CDR1 SGHDT and CDR2 YYEEEE come from the germline V gene. CDR3 in DNA: TGTGCCAGCAGCTTGGCCCGGACAGGACCATACGAGCAGTACTTC. Its translation: CASSLARTGPYEQYF.

The V call is TRBV14, the J call TRBJ2-5; D is unresolved. This CDR3 has 15 amino acids. V lost 0 bases and J lost 5, with 13 bases in between. The germline gives CDR1 SGHDN, CDR2 FVKESK. The CDR3 is CASSQEIVQSETQYF. DNA of the CDR3: TGTGCCAGCAGCCAAGAAATCGTACAGTCGGAGACCCAGTACTTC.

This clonotype was observed at least ten times. This chain links TRBV2 with TRBJ2-2; D remains ambiguous. The CDR3 contains 14 residues. Between the trimmed V and J ends, which lost 2 bases and 6 bases, there was a span of 10 bases. Looked up from germline, CDR1 is SNHLY and CDR2 is FYNNEI. DNA for the CDR3: TGTGCCAGCAGTGAAAGGGCCCAATCCGGGGAGCTGTTTTTT. Translating it yields CASSERAQSGELFF. Filled out from reference TRBV2 and TRBJ2-2, the complete variable domain reads EPEVTQTPSHQVTQMGQEVILRCVPISNHLYFYWYRQILGQKVEFLVSFYNNEISEKSEIFDDQFSVERPDGSNFTLKIRSTKLEDSAMYFCASSERAQSGELFFGEGSRLTVL.

The chain joins TRBV27 to TRBJ2-1; 13 bases fit TRBD2. Germline V CDR1 and CDR2: MNHEY, SMNVEV (reference sequence). The CDR3 totals 15 residues. J gave up 9 bases and V 6 bases, and 8 bases lay outside the gene matches. CDR3 sequence reads: CASRPGTSGKGEQFF. The DNA for the CDR3 is TGTGCCAGCAGACCGGGGACTAGCGGGAAGGGTGAGCAGTTCTTC.

This clonotype was seen only a few times. The V call is TRBV12-3 or TRBV12-4, the J call TRBJ2-7, with a tentative D call TRBD1 (6 bases). V was pared by 8 bases and J by 8 bases, with 16 bases between. The CDR3 has 12 amino acids. The CDR3 sequence: CASGESGEKQYF. CDR3 DNA sequence: TGTGCCAGCGGAGAGTCAGGGGAGAAGCAGTACTTC.

This clonotype was detected only a few times. The chain links TRBV5-1 to TRBJ2-1, with a tentative D call TRBD2 (7 bases). The germline V gene has CDR1 SGHRS and CDR2 YFSETQ. V was pared by 4 bases and J by 2 bases, with 25 bases between. There are 19 residues in the CDR3. This CDR3 is CASSLHGGLRDPTYNEQFF. CDR3 bases: TGCGCCAGCAGCCTGCACGGGGGGCTACGGGACCCAACCTACAATGAGCAGTTCTTC.

This clonotype was found a few times. V and J are TRBV9 and TRBJ2-7, with D possibly matching TRBD2 (5 bases). The V end lost 5 bases, the J end lost 4 bases, and 13 bases lay between the germline ends. This CDR3 has 13 amino acids. From germline, CDR1 is SGDLS and CDR2 YYNGEE. The CDR3 region is CASSSSTGYEQYF. The CDR3 bases are TGTGCCAGCAGTTCCTCTACGGGATACGAGCAGTACTTC.

This clonotype was seen a few times. This chain uses TRBV24-1 with TRBJ2-1; D call uncertain. This CDR3 is 14 amino acids long. The V gene lost 3 bases and the J gene lost 8 bases, with 13 bases spanning the gap. Per the germline V gene, CDR1 is KGHDR and CDR2 is SFDVKD. As DNA, the CDR3 is TGTGCCACCAGTGATCAAGACTCCAGGTATGAGCAGTTCTTC. Amino acids: CATSDQDSRYEQFF.

The chain links TRBV4-3 to TRBJ2-7; no reliable D call. CDR3 length equals 13 residues. Germline V CDR1 and CDR2: LGHNA, YSLEER. Trimming pared 4 bases from V and 3 bases from J, leaving 10 bases between. The CDR3 loop reads CASSPYPGYEQYF. The CDR3 DNA is TGCGCCAGCAGCCCCTACCCGGGCTACGAGCAGTACTTC.

The chain couples TRBV25-1 to TRBJ2-7; 8 nucleotides match TRBD2. The CDR3 loop spans 14 amino acids. V lost 4 bases, J lost 2 bases, and 4 bases stayed unmatched. Germline V lookup: CDR1 MGHDK, CDR2 SYGVNS. CDR3 nucleotides: TGTGCCAGCAGTGTTTACGGGAGGGCCTACGAGCAGTACTTC. Its translation: CASSVYGRAYEQYF.

This chain uses TRBV5-1 with TRBJ2-1; 9 positions match TRBD2. V was clipped by 2 bases and J by 6 bases; unmatched bases: 12. This CDR3 region has 17 residues. Germline CDR1 is SGHRS and CDR2 is YFSETQ. The CDR3, as DNA: TGCGCCAGCAGCTTTAGGCAAGGACTAGCGATAGCCAATGAGCAGTTCTTC. It translates to CASSFRQGLAIANEQFF.

The table lists this clonotype with a few counts. This rearrangement joins TRBV27 to TRBJ1-1; TRBD1 aligns across 9 bases. J gave up 6 bases and V 6 bases, and 5 bases lay outside the gene matches. Germline CDR1 reads MNHEY; CDR2 reads SMNVEV (reference sequence). This CDR3 spans 13 amino acids. As DNA, the CDR3 is TGTGCCAGCAGCCTAGGGACAGGGCCTGAAGCTTTCTTT. Translation gives CASSLGTGPEAFF.

The table lists this clonotype with many counts. This sequence joins TRBV12-3 or TRBV12-4 and TRBJ2-5; D gene unclear. V shed 4 bases and J shed 7 bases, with 7 bases lying between them. This CDR3 is 11 amino acids long. The CDR3 DNA reads as TGTGCCAGCAGTTCGATGGGGACCCAGTACTTC. Translating it yields CASSSMGTQYF.

The sample holds many counts of this clonotype. This chain links TRBV7-9 with TRBJ1-3; D gene uncertain. The germline V gene encodes CDR1 SEHNR and CDR2 FQNEAQ (reference sequence). V was trimmed by 3 bases and J by 4 bases, leaving 4 bases between them. The CDR3 has 12 amino acids. The CDR3 loop is CASSLRGNTIYF. The CDR3 DNA reads as TGTGCCAGCAGCTTGAGGGGAAACACCATATATTTT.

This clonotype was picked up many times. The chain couples TRBV5-5 to TRBJ2-1; unclear D gene. Germline CDR1 and CDR2: SGHKS and YYEKEE (reference sequence). Trimming took off 4 bases at V and 10 bases at J, with 9 bases between the two ends. The CDR3 length is 11 residues. For the CDR3, the DNA is TGTGCCAGCAGCCCCACCCGGGAGCAGTTCTTC. Its translation: CASSPTREQFF.

There are a few counts of this clonotype. The chain uses TRBV20-1 and TRBJ2-2; D gene unclear. Germline lookup yields CDR1 DFQATT and CDR2 SNEGSKA (reference sequence). There are 12 residues in the CDR3. Trimming pared 7 bases from V and 0 bases from J, leaving 6 bases between. The CDR3 coding sequence is TGCAGTGTACTGACGAACACCGGGGAGCTGTTTTTT. Its protein product is CSVLTNTGELFF.

The chain employs TRBV7-9 and TRBJ2-3; 8 positions match TRBD1. J was trimmed by 3 bases and V by 5 bases; bases with no gene match: 7. The CDR3 extends over 15 amino acids. Looked up from germline, CDR1 is SEHNR and CDR2 is FQNEAQ (reference sequence). As DNA, the CDR3 is TGTGCCAGCAGCGACGGACAGGGTGGGACAGATACGCAGTATTTT. It is translated as CASSDGQGGTDTQYF.

The chain couples TRBV6-2 or TRBV6-3 to TRBJ1-1, with a tentative D call TRBD1 (6 bases). Germline CDR1 reads MNHEY; CDR2 reads SVGEGT. The CDR3 extends over 17 amino acids. Trimming pared 7 bases from V and 0 bases from J, leaving 21 bases between. As DNA, the CDR3 is TGTGCCAGCACCCCACCACGGACAGCCCTTATGAACACTGAAGCTTTCTTT. This codes for CASTPPRTALMNTEAFF.

This clonotype was counted ten times or more. J is TRBJ1-5 and V is TRBV4-3, with D possibly TRBD1 on 5 matching bases. Germline V gives CDR1 LGHNA, CDR2 YSLEER. This CDR3 spans 19 amino acids. Deletions cut 7 bases from V and 1 base from J, with 26 bases between. CDR3 residues: CASTREGPINMGSNQPQHF. The CDR3, as DNA: TGCGCCAGCACGCGAGAGGGACCCATCAATATGGGGAGCAATCAGCCCCAGCATTTT.

This clonotype was detected only a few times. The gene calls are TRBV15 and TRBJ2-5, with 9 positions matching TRBD2. The V and J ends lost 2 bases and 5 bases, in that order; junction bases with no gene match: 6. CDR1 is LNHNV, CDR2 YYDKDF, per germline (reference sequence). The CDR3 is 15 residues long. The DNA of the CDR3 is TGTGCCACCAGCAGACTAGCGGGGACGGGGGAGACCCAGTACTTC. The encoded protein is CATSRLAGTGETQYF.

CDR3 amino acids: CASSSGEIQYF. The CDR3 nucleotides are TGTGCCAGCAGTTCGGGAGAAATTCAGTACTTC. The V gene is TRBV28, the J gene TRBJ2-4; D perhaps matches TRBD2 (6 bases). The V and J ends lost 4 bases and 10 bases respectively, with 8 bases between them. CDR1 and CDR2 from the germline V gene are MDHEN and SYDVKM. This CDR3 spans 11 amino acids.

This clonotype came up many times. The chain employs TRBV12-3 or TRBV12-4 and TRBJ2-3, with no clear D. V lost 2 bases and J 6 bases, leaving 6 bases between the germline ends. The CDR3 spans 12 residues. The CDR3 sequence: CASSLLKDTQYF. The CDR3 coding sequence is TGTGCCAGCAGTTTACTCAAGGATACGCAGTATTTT.